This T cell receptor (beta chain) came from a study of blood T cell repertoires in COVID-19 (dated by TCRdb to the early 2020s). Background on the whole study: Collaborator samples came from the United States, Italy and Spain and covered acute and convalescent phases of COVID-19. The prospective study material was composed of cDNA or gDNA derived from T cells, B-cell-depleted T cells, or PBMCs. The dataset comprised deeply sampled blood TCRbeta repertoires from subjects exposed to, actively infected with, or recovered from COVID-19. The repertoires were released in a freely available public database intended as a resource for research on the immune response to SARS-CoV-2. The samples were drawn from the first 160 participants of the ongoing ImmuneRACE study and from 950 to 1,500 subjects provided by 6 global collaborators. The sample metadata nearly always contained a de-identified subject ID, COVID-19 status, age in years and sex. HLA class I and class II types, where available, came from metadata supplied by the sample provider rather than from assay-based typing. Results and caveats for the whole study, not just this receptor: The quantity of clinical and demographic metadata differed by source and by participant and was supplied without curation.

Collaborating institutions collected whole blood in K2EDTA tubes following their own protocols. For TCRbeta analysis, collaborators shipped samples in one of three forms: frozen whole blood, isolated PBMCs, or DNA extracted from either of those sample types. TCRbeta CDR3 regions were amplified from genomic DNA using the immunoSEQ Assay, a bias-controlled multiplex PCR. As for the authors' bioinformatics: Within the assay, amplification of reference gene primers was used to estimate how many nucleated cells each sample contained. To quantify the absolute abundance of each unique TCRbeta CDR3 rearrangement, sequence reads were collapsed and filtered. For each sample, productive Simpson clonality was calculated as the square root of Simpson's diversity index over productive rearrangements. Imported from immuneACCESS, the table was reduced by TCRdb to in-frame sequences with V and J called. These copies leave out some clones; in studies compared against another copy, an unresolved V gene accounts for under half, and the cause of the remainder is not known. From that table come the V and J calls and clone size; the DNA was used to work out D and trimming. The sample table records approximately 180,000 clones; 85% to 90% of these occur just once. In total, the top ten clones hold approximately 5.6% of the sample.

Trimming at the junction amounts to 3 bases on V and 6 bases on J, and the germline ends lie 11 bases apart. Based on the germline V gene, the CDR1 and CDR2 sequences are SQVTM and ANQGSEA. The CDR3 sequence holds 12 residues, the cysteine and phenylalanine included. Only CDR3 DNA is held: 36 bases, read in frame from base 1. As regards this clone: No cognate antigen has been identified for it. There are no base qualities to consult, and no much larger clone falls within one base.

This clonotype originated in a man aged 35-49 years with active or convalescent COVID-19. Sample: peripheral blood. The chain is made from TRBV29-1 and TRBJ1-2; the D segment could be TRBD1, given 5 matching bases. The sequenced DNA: TGCAGCGTTGACTCGGGGGATCATGGCTACACCTTC. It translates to CSVDSGDHGYTF.